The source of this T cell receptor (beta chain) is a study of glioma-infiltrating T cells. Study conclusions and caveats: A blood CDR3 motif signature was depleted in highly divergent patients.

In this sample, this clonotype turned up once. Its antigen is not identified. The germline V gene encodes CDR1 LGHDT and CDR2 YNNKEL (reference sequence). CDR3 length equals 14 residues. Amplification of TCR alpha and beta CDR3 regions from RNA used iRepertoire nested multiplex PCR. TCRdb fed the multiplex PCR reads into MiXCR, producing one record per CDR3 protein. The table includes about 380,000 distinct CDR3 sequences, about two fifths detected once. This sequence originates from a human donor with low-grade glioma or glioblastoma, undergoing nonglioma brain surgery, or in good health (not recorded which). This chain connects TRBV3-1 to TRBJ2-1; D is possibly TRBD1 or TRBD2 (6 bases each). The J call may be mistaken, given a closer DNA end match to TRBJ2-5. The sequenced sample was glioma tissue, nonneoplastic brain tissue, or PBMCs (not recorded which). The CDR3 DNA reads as TGTGCCAGCTCAAAGTTACAGGGAGGTGAGACCCAGTACTTC. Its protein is CASSKLQGGETQYF.